This T cell receptor (beta chain) was profiled in a study of T cell responses to AZD1222 COVID-19 vaccine. Study results and limitations: Among vaccine-associated CD4 TCRs, coverage spanned spike, with dominance at 160-218 and 743-854. Repertoire sampling happened only post peak T cell response.

A note on this clone: Antigen specificity is unknown.

TCRdb keeps only in-frame clones here, not all; method: immunoSEQ multiplex PCR. The table has 100,000 to 150,000 clones, approximately 90% seen once. The V gene lost 5 bases and the J gene lost 4 bases, with 12 bases spanning the gap. This CDR3 region has 14 residues. The germline V gene encodes CDR1 LGHDT and CDR2 YNNKEL (reference sequence). The clonotype was recovered from an adult in good health. This chain joins TRBV3-1 (or the pseudogene TRBV3-2) and TRBJ1-3; D remains unclear. This specimen was peripheral blood, taken on day 0 of AZD1222 vaccination. The CDR3, as DNA: TGTGCCAGCAGCAACTTGGGTCTCGGAAACACCATATATTTT. Protein product: CASSNLGLGNTIYF.